Listed below are T cell receptor beta chains from one sample, sequenced in a study of blood T cell repertoires in COVID-19. Libraries were prepared by immunoSEQ multiplex PCR; TCRdb keeps only in-frame clonotypes and omits some of them. The sample yields tens of thousands of clones, around 80% seen once. The sample comprised peripheral blood. Receptors originate from a woman of 80 years or more with acute or convalescent COVID-19. Both conserved end residues are part of each CDR3.

v_gene	j_gene	CDR3aa
TRBV28	TRBJ1-4	CASSFVEEEKLFF
TRBV6-2/TRBV6-3	TRBJ1-2	CASSSQGYGYTF
TRBV14	TRBJ2-4	CASSQDRGSAKNIQYF
TRBV10-1	TRBJ2-2	CASSERQLNTGELFF
TRBV5-4	TRBJ2-7	CASSSRETYEQYF
TRBV27	TRBJ2-2	CASSRFSGGNTGELFF
TRBV27	TRBJ2-1	CASSWTSGSYNEQFF
TRBV7-9	TRBJ2-7	CASSYAPPRDTEQYF
TRBV27	TRBJ2-7	CASSLGTGSYYEQYF
TRBV2	TRBJ1-1	CASSDGTALPEAFF
TRBV27	TRBJ2-7	CASSLEPGQDSPYEQYF
TRBV4-2	TRBJ2-1	CASSQDTGLAGGLVNEQFF
TRBV6-4	TRBJ1-1	CASSPGTGGNTEAFF
TRBV24-1	TRBJ2-2	CATSDTSTGELFF
TRBV27	TRBJ1-6	CASRRVGDLPLHF
TRBV5-1	TRBJ2-3	CASSIGALAGDTQYF
TRBV2	TRBJ2-5	CASSRSGGATETQYF
TRBV2	TRBJ2-5	CASMGRSGGQQETQYF
TRBV24-1	TRBJ1-1	CATQPGQGNTEAFF
TRBV5-4	TRBJ1-3	CASSPGTGSGNTIYF
TRBV6-2/TRBV6-3	TRBJ1-4	CASSYPPPLTGSNEKLFF
TRBV2	TRBJ2-1	CASTPWTSGNEQFF
TRBV23-1	TRBJ2-1	CASSQIIVKQYNEQFF
TRBV5-1	TRBJ2-3	CASRPHTDTQYF
TRBV2	TRBJ2-5	CASRVRAETQYF
TRBV5-6	TRBJ2-3	CASSLGGPDTQYF
TRBV5-6	TRBJ1-2	CASSRRGGYTF
TRBV3-1/TRBV3-2	TRBJ1-2	CASSQEGLLQGENYGYTF
TRBV2	TRBJ1-1	CASGREGRDTEAFF
TRBV5-1	TRBJ2-1	CASSSSGSSYNEQFF
TRBV13	TRBJ2-7	CASSRRGGGSSYEQYF
TRBV20-1	TRBJ1-1	CSASSLTGNEAFF
TRBV5-6	TRBJ1-1	CASSSVGSPPNTEAFF
TRBV28	TRBJ1-1	CASRMGGVNTEAFF
TRBV20-1	TRBJ2-7	CSASLSGGLYEQYF
TRBV6-6	TRBJ1-3	CASSYFGGSGNTIYF
TRBV5-1	TRBJ2-2	CASSLPGGSGELFF
TRBV2	TRBJ2-2	CASMRDSQASGELFF
TRBV5-1	TRBJ2-5	CASSGTSGQETQYF
TRBV6-1	TRBJ2-1	CASSELRDEQFF
TRBV6-5	TRBJ1-1	CASITGGTTEAFF
TRBV2	TRBJ2-7	CASSTGNYEQYF
TRBV19	TRBJ2-1	CASSLTSGNRNEQFF
TRBV19	TRBJ1-6	CASSIDRRNSPLHF
TRBV6-5	TRBJ1-2	CASSYQPTYGYTF
TRBV5-8	TRBJ2-2	CASSRIGTANTGELFF
TRBV2	TRBJ1-5	CASVGQASNQPQHF
TRBV29-1	TRBJ2-7	CSVGTGGSSYEQYF
TRBV6-5	TRBJ2-3	CASSNGPGAQYF